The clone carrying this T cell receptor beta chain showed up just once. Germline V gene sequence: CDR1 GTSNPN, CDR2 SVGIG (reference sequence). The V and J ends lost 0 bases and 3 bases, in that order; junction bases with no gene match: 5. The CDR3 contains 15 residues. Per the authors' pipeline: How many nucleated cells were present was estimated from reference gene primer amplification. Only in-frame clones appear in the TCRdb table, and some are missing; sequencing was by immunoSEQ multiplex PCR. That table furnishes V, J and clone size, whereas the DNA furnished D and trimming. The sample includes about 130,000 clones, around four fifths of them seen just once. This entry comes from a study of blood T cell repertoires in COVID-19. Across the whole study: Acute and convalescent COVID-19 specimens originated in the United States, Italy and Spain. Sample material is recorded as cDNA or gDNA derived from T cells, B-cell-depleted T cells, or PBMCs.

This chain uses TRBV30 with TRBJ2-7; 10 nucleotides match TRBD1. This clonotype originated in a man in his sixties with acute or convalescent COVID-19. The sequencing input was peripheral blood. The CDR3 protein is CAWSVRDRGIYEQYF. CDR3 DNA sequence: TGTGCCTGGAGTGTCCGGGACAGGGGTATCTACGAGCAGTACTTC.